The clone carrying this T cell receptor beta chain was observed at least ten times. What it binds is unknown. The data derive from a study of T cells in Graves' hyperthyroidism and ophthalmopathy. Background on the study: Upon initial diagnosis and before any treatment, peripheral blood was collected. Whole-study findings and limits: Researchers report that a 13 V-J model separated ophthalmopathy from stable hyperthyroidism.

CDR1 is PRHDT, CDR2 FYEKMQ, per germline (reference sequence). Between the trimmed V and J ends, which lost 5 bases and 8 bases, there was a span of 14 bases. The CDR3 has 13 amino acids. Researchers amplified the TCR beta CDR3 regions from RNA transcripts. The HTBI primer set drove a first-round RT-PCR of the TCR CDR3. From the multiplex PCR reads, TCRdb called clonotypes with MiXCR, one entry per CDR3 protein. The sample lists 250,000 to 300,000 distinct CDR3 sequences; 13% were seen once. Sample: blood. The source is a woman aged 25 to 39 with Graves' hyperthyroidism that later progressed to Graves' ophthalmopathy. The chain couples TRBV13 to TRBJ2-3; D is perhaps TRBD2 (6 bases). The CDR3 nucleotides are TGTGCCAGCAGCGGGGGGACCCCCGGTACGCAGTATTTT. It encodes CASSGGTPGTQYF.